This T cell receptor (beta chain) was sequenced in a study of blood T cell repertoires in COVID-19. On the study more broadly: Donors in the United States, Italy and Spain gave samples during acute or convalescent COVID-19.

V shed 1 base and J shed 8 bases, with 20 bases lying between them. Germline assignment: CDR1 SGHVS and CDR2 FQNEAQ. This CDR3 spans 16 amino acids. This clone was recorded only once. In the source study's methods: Amplification of reference gene primers was used by the study to estimate nucleated cell counts. Generated by immunoSEQ multiplex PCR, the TCRdb table keeps only in-frame clones and is missing some. V and J calls and clone size are copied from that table; D and trimming were computed from the DNA. The sample consists of some 66,000 clones, approximately 79% of them appearing once. The source is a man between 60 and 75 years old with acute or convalescent COVID-19. Sequencing used peripheral blood. This chain joins TRBV7-8 and TRBJ1-2, with TRBD1 as a possible D gene (6 bases). CDR3 in amino acids: CASSLEGGAYRGGYTF. Here the CDR3 DNA reads TGTGCCAGCAGCTTAGAAGGGGGGGCCTACCGGGGCGGCTACACCTTC. The full variable domain, with the rest looked up from reference TRBV7-8 and TRBJ1-2, is GAGVSQSPRYKVAKRGQDVALRCDPISGHVSLFWYQQALGQGPEFLTYFQNEAQLDKSGLPSDRFFAERPEGSVSTLKIQRTQQEDSAVYLCASSLEGGAYRGGYTFGSGTRLTVV.